These T cell receptor beta chains were read from a single sample in a study of T cells in Graves' hyperthyroidism and ophthalmopathy. MiXCR, applied by TCRdb to the multiplex PCR reads, yields one record per CDR3 protein. The sample includes hundreds of thousands of distinct CDR3 sequences, approximately 15% of them seen just once. The sample was blood. Receptors were obtained from a woman aged 50 to 60 with Graves' ophthalmopathy. The conserved cysteine and the conserved F or W are not part of the CDR3 here. Fields, in order: D gene, J gene, V gene, CDR3 protein. A D gene is named only where the DNA matches it firmly.

NA TRBJ2-1 TRBV7-3 ASSQTMSSYNEQF
TRBD1 TRBJ2-7 TRBV6-1 ASSERDRPYEQY
TRBD2 TRBJ2-3 TRBV6-6 ASSYPRTSGSDTQY
NA TRBJ2-1 TRBV20-1 SARQPNEQF
NA TRBJ1-2 TRBV30 AWSVMQGQYGYT
NA TRBJ2-7 TRBV3-1 ASSQEPSPLYEQY
TRBD2 TRBJ2-6 TRBV6-1 ASLIGTTGANVLT
NA TRBJ2-7 TRBV29-1 SVEDPRGILYEQY
NA TRBJ1-1 TRBV4-3 ASSSDNLNTEAF
NA TRBJ2-1 TRBV30 AWSVTFTEQF
NA TRBJ2-1 TRBV24-1 ATSDGGRTNHGEQF
NA TRBJ1-5 TRBV28 ASSFLWKNSNQPQH
NA TRBJ2-7 TRBV7-9 ASSDSGRGTYEQY
NA TRBJ2-7 TRBV14 ASSQDSGKRYEQY